This TCR beta chain was recorded in a study of T cells in Graves' hyperthyroidism and ophthalmopathy. About this clonotype: The antigen is not known.

Study-wide results and limits: Ophthalmopathy was separated from stable hyperthyroidism by a 13 V-J model.

With 0 bases clipped from V and 8 bases from J, the junction kept 12 bases outside the gene matches. Germline assignment: CDR1 MGHDK and CDR2 SYGVNS. CDR3 length equals 16 residues. The investigators amplified TCR beta CDR3 regions from RNA transcripts. First-round RT-PCR targeting the TCR CDR3 was performed with the HTBI primer set. One entry per CDR3 protein, called by TCRdb with MiXCR from the multiplex PCR reads. The sample includes around 36,000 distinct CDR3 sequences, around 53% seen only once; the top ten take about a sixth. The clonotype comes from a middle-aged man with Graves' ophthalmopathy. The chain is built from TRBV25-1 and TRBJ1-2; 7 nucleotides line up with TRBD1. The specimen sequenced was blood. CDR3: CASSEYGRGDSSGYTF. CDR3 sequence (DNA): TGTGCCAGCAGTGAATATGGCCGCGGGGACAGCTCCGGCTACACCTTC.